This T cell receptor beta chain was sequenced during a study of sequential checkpoint blockade in melanoma. The wider study: Patients were randomized 1:1 to nivolumab-then-ipilimumab or ipilimumab-then-nivolumab first-line.

TCRdb keeps only in-frame clones here, not all; method: immunoSEQ multiplex PCR. This sample yields 21,000 or so clones, of which approximately 80% are seen a single time; about a tenth belongs to the top ten. Treatment here: randomized to nivolumab then ipilimumab (arm A) or the reverse (arm B). From thawed PBMCs, live CD3+CD8+ cells negative for CD19 and CD56 were sorted. Germline CDR1 SGHAT, CDR2 FQNNGV. The CDR3 runs to 14 residues. Trimming removed 1 base from V and 8 bases from J, with 12 bases in between. The input for sequencing was CD8+ T cells sorted from blood (inferred from file names), taken from a patient given nivolumab and ipilimumab in sequence. The TCR comes from a human donor with melanoma. The chain joins TRBV11-2 to TRBJ2-1; D ambiguous. In DNA, the CDR3 is TGTGCCAGCAGCTTAGTTCCGGCGCAGGATGAGCAGTTCTTC. Translated: CASSLVPAQDEQFF.